This T cell receptor beta chain was documented in a study of cytomegalovirus exposure and HLA in healthy donors. In the study overall: Researchers found that roughly 81% of around 400 genotyped donors fell within the Caucasian-associated ancestry cluster.

Researchers ran the PCR with 60 Vbeta and 13 Jbeta primers. TCRdb's copy holds only in-frame clones and misses some; the assay was immunoSEQ multiplex PCR. The sample lists 65,000 to 90,000 clones, around 80% seen once, with roughly 2% in the top ten. The CDR3 has 15 amino acids. V was cut by 4 bases and J by 0 bases, with 7 bases left in between. CDR1 SNHLY and CDR2 FYNNEI come from the germline V gene. Note on this clone: Its specificity is unknown.

Regarding the study as a whole: The investigators catalogued 150 or so TCR beta chains as cytomegalovirus-associated.

Sequenced material: PBMCs. The sequence derives from a man between 18 and 35 years old in good health and CMV-seronegative. The V gene is TRBV2, the J gene TRBJ2-6; D call uncertain. This CDR3 is CASSAPSSGANVLTF. The CDR3 nucleotides are TGTGCCAGCAGTGCTCCTTCCTCTGGGGCCAACGTCCTGACTTTC.